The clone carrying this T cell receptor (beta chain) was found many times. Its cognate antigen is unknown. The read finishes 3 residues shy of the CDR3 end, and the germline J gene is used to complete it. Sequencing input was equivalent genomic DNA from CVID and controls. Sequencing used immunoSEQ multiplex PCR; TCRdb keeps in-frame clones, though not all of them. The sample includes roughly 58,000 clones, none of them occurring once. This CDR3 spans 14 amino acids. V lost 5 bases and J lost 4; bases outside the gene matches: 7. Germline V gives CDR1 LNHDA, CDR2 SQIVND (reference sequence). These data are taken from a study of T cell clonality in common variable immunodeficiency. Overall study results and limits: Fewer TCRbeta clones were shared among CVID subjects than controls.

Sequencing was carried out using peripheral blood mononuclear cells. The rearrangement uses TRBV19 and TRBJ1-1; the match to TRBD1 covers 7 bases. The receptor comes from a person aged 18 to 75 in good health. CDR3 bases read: TGTGCCAGTAGTCCTAGGGGGCTGATCACTGAA. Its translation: CASSPRGLITE. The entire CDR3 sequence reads CASSPRGLITEAFF.